This TCR beta chain is drawn from a study of cytomegalovirus exposure and HLA in healthy donors. Study conclusions and caveats: Other equally common chains were less clonally expanded than HLA-associated TCR beta chains, a later analysis showed.

The PCR was carried out with 60 Vbeta primers and 13 Jbeta primers. Sequencing was performed with immunoSEQ multiplex PCR; in TCRdb, only in-frame clones are kept and a portion is missing. The data show 150,000 to 200,000 clones, roughly four fifths seen once. A note on this clone: No antigen is known for it.

All the people who gave samples were healthy bone marrow donors. Unrecorded immune exposure was likely among donors, who were nominally healthy when sampled. The V segment lost 0 bases and the J segment 7 bases; nucleotides outside the gene matches: 8. The CDR3 covers 15 residues. Germline values: CDR1 SGHRS, CDR2 YFSETQ. The source of this sequence is a woman in her forties in good health and CMV-seronegative. The J gene is TRBJ1-2, the V gene TRBV5-1, with TRBD1 matching 8 bases. The specimen was PBMCs. The CDR3 nucleotides are TGCGCCAGCAGCTTGGATGGACAGGGCTTAGGTGGCTACACCTTC. Amino acids: CASSLDGQGLGGYTF. The full variable domain, with the rest looked up from reference TRBV5-1 and TRBJ1-2, is KAGVTQTPRYLIKTRGQQVTLSCSPISGHRSVSWYQQTPGQGLQFLFEYFSETQRNKGNFPGRFSGRQFSNSRSEMNVSTLELGDSALYLCASSLDGQGLGGYTFGSGTRLTVV.